The 13 T cell receptor beta chains listed next were all sequenced from one sample in a study of blood T cell repertoires in COVID-19. Repertoires were generated with immunoSEQ multiplex PCR, while TCRdb's copy carries only in-frame clones and drops some. The table lists some 180,000 clones, about 88% of them singletons. Sequences were obtained from peripheral blood. The source of these receptors is a man between 50 and 59 years old with COVID-19, enrolled during active disease.

The chain is built from TRBV7-2 and TRBJ1-4, with D hard to call. Trimming removed 2 bases at V and 7 bases at J, with 11 bases between. Germline loops: CDR1 SGHTA, CDR2 FQGNSA. The CDR3 totals 14 residues. In DNA form, the CDR3 reads TGTGCCAGCAGCTTATTCGATAGCCCTGAAAAACTGTTTTTT. This sequence encodes CASSLFDSPEKLFF. The complete variable domain, with remaining parts taken from reference TRBV7-2 and TRBJ1-4, reads GAGVSQSPSNKVTEKGKDVELRCDPISGHTALYWYRQSLGQGLEFLIYFQGNSAPDKSGLPSDRFSAERTGGSVSTLTIQRTQQEDSAVYLCASSLFDSPEKLFFGSGTQLSVL.

This clone was observed a handful of times. Other DNA sequences within the sample encode an identical CDR3. The chain combines TRBV2 with TRBJ2-5, with 7 bases that match TRBD2. Germline-derived CDR1 and CDR2 are SNHLY and FYNNEI. V shed 6 bases and J 1 base; nucleotides not matched to a gene: 8. There are 15 residues in the CDR3. The CDR3, as DNA: TGTGCCAGCAGCCGGACTAGTGGGGCCCAAGAGACCCAGTACTTC. This sequence encodes CASSRTSGAQETQYF.

The chain has TRBV6-2 or TRBV6-3 and TRBJ2-6, with 7 nucleotides matching TRBD1. Germline V CDR1 and CDR2: MNHEY, SVGEGT. V trimming: 2 bases; J trimming: 0 bases; junction bases outside the gene matches: 7. CDR3 length: 18 amino acids. Here the CDR3 reads CASSYDPGQSSGANVLTF. In nucleotides, the CDR3 is TGTGCCAGCAGTTACGACCCGGGACAGAGCTCTGGGGCCAACGTCCTGACTTTC.

This clone was seen once. The chain has TRBV2 and TRBJ2-1, with 10 bases lining up with TRBD1. The V segment lost 5 bases and the J segment 7 bases; nucleotides outside the gene matches: 8. The CDR3 contains 15 residues. In germline, CDR1 is SNHLY, CDR2 FYNNEI. CDR3 loop: CASSQAGQGSNEQFF. CDR3 nucleotides: TGTGCCAGCAGTCAGGCGGGACAGGGGTCTAATGAGCAGTTCTTC.

This chain connects TRBV13 to TRBJ2-1; 9 positions agree with TRBD2. The CDR3 extends over 17 amino acids. In germline, CDR1 is PRHDT, CDR2 FYEKMQ (reference sequence). After removal of 0 bases from V and 3 bases from J, the junction contained 6 bases not matched to a gene. CDR3 bases: TGTGCCAGCAGCTTAGGTCGAGCGGGGGGAAACTACAATGAGCAGTTCTTC. It is translated as CASSLGRAGGNYNEQFF. Full variable domain (missing parts from reference TRBV13 and TRBJ2-1): AAGVIQSPRHLIKEKRETATLKCYPIPRHDTVYWYQQGPGQDPQFLISFYEKMQSDKGSIPDRFSAQQFSDYHSELNMSSLELGDSALYFCASSLGRAGGNYNEQFFGPGTRLTVL.

This rearrangement joins TRBV18 to TRBJ2-3, with TRBD2 matching 12 bases. J was trimmed by 5 bases and V by 0 bases; bases with no gene match: 0. Germline lookup yields CDR1 KGHSH and CDR2 LQKENI. This CDR3 comprises 15 residues. In DNA, the CDR3 is TGTGCCAGCTCACCACCGACTAGCGGGAGAGATACGCAGTATTTT. Its protein product is CASSPPTSGRDTQYF.

The chain has TRBV4-3 and TRBJ2-3; tentative D call: TRBD2 (6 bases). This CDR3 has 16 residues. V lost 1 base to trimming and J lost 1 base, with 12 bases between them. CDR1 is LGHNA, CDR2 YSLEER, per germline. CDR3 nucleotide sequence: TGCGCCAGCAGCCAAGGGAGCGGGCCGGGCACAGATACGCAGTATTTT. Protein sequence: CASSQGSGPGTDTQYF.

The J gene is TRBJ2-7, the V gene TRBV4-2; the match to TRBD1 covers 9 bases. The length of the CDR3 is 13 residues. Germline CDR1 and CDR2: LGHNA and YNFKEQ. V trimming: 6 bases; J trimming: 7 bases; junction bases outside the gene matches: 7. DNA of the CDR3: TGTGCCAGCAGACGGGACAGGGTGGGTGAGCAGTACTTC. Encoded protein: CASRRDRVGEQYF.

CDR3 coding DNA: TGTGCCACCGGGACACAGGGAAGAAATTCACCCCTCCACTTT. Its translation is CATGTQGRNSPLHF. The chain couples TRBV19 to TRBJ1-6; possibly TRBD1 for D (6 bases). The CDR3 runs 14 residues. Looked up from germline, CDR1 is LNHDA and CDR2 is SQIVND (reference sequence). V shed 10 bases and J shed 7 bases, with 17 bases lying between them.

The rearrangement links TRBV12-1 to TRBJ1-6. TRBV12-1 is designated a pseudogene. The CDR3 has 16 amino acids. The CDR3 is CASSFEPPPVGSPLHF. CDR3 DNA: TGTGCCAGCAGCTTTGAACCCCCCCCGGTCGGTTCACCCCTCCACTTT.

The table lists this clone with a few counts. This CDR3 is CASSKSRSYGYTF. Here the CDR3 DNA reads TGTGCCAGCAGCAAGTCCAGGTCCTATGGCTACACCTTC. The chain couples TRBV21-1 to TRBJ1-2; the D call in the table, TRBD1, was not verified against the DNA. TRBV21-1 is classified as a pseudogene. The CDR3 contains 13 residues.

The V call is TRBV7-9, the J call TRBJ2-2; 10 bases are a match to TRBD2. There are 15 residues in the CDR3. The trim removed 8 bases at V and 6 bases at J, leaving 9 bases unmatched. Germline CDR1 reads SEHNR; CDR2 reads FQNEAQ (reference sequence). CDR3 amino acids: CASPSGTSEAGELFF. CDR3 nucleotide sequence: TGTGCCAGCCCCTCCGGGACTAGCGAAGCCGGGGAGCTGTTTTTT.

The J gene is TRBJ1-6, the V gene TRBV6-5, with D maybe TRBD1 (5 bases). The CDR3 has 16 amino acids. Germline CDR1 is MNHEY and CDR2 is SVGAGI. Trimming cost V 4 bases and J 6 bases, with 16 bases left between them. The CDR3 region has the DNA TGTGCCAGCAGTTCGGGCAGGGCTCCAAGTAATTCACCCCTCCACTTT. Its translation: CASSSGRAPSNSPLHF.